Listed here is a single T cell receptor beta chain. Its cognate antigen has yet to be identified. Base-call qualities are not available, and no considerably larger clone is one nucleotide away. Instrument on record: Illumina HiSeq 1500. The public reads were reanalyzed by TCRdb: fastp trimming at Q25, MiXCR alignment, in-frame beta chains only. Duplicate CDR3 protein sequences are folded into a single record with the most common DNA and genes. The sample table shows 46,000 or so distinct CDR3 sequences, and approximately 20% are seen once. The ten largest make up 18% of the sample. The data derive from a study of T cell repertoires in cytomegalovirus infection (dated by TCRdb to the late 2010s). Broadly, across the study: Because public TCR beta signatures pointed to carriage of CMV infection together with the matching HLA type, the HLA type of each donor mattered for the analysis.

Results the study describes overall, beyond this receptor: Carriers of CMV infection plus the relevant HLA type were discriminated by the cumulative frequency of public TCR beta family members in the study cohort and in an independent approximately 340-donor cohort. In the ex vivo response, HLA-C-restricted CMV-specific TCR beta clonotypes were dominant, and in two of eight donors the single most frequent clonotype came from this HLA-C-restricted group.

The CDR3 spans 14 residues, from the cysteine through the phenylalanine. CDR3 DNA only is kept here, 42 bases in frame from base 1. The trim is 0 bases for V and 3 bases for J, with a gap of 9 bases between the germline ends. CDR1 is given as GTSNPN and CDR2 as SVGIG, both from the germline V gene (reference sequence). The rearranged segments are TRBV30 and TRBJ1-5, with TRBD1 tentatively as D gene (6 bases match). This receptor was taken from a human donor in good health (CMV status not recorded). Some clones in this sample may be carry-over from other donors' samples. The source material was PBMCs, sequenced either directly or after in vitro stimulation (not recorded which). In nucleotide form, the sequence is TGTGCCTGGAGTGTAATGGGGGCCAATCAGCCCCAGCATTTT. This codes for CAWSVMGANQPQHF.